Listed below are T cell receptor beta chains from one sample, sequenced in a study of T cells in tumors after PD-1 blockade. Using immunoSEQ multiplex PCR, the repertoire was profiled, and TCRdb retains in-frame clones only, with some absent. The table records about 59,000 clones, around 80% of them present only once. The starting material was PBMCs, obtained before anti-PD-1 treatment. Receptors were obtained from a human donor with basal cell carcinoma. The CDR3 runs from the conserved cysteine through the conserved F or W. D genes are given only for firm matches. The size of a clone is reported for some rows only, either as once, few or many, or as a class for expanded clones.

J gene	D gene	clone size	V gene	CDR3 length	CDR3 DNA	CDR3 protein
TRBJ2-5	TRBD1	NA	TRBV7-6	16	TGTGCCAGCAGCGGGGGGACAGGGGGAATTGGGGAGACCCAGTACTTC	CASSGGTGGIGETQYF
TRBJ2-1	TRBD1	NA	TRBV5-1	15	TGCGCCAGCAGGGACCGGGACAGGGGATACAATGAGCAGTTCTTC	CASRDRDRGYNEQFF
TRBJ1-6	TRBD1	few	TRBV3-1/TRBV3-2	17	TGTGCCAGCAGCCAAAACCCCGGACAGGGAAGAAATTCACCCCTCCACTTT	CASSQNPGQGRNSPLHF
TRBJ1-2	NA	NA	TRBV28	15	TGTGCCAGCACTATCCTGGGCCAGGGAGACTATGGCTACACCTTC	CASTILGQGDYGYTF
TRBJ2-1	NA	NA	TRBV5-1	14	TGCGCCAGCAGCCACCGGGACGACTACAATGAGCAGTTCTTC	CASSHRDDYNEQFF
TRBJ2-5	TRBD1	NA	TRBV5-1	13	TGCGCCAGCAGCTTAGGGGGCGGGGAGACCCAGTACTTC	CASSLGGGETQYF
TRBJ2-5	NA	NA	TRBV5-1	15	TGCGCCAGCAGCTTGGTTTCGGGGAACCAAGAGACCCAGTACTTC	CASSLVSGNQETQYF
TRBJ2-6	NA	NA	TRBV6-5	15	TGTGCCAGCAGTTACGGTAGCTCTGGGGCCAACGTCCTGACTTTC	CASSYGSSGANVLTF
TRBJ1-5	NA	NA	TRBV23-1	17	TGCGCCAGCAGCCATCGCGGGCGACAGAACCTTAATCAGCCCCAGCATTTT	CASSHRGRQNLNQPQHF
TRBJ2-5	NA	NA	TRBV7-8	13	TGTGCCAGCAGCCGACGAACACCAGAGACCCAGTACTTC	CASSRRTPETQYF
TRBJ1-2	NA	NA	TRBV5-4	15	TGTGCCAGCAGCAAAGAAGAGGGGAGTATTCGGGGCTACACCTTC	CASSKEEGSIRGYTF
TRBJ2-1	NA	NA	TRBV6-5	14	TGTGCCAGCAGTTCCGAACTAGGCAGGAATGAGCAGTTCTTC	CASSSELGRNEQFF
TRBJ1-1	NA	NA	TRBV28	14	TGTGCCAGCAGTTTTCCATATGGTAGCACTGAAGCTTTCTTT	CASSFPYGSTEAFF
TRBJ1-5	NA	NA	TRBV6-4	13	TGTGCCAGCAGTCGGGACAGCAATCAGCCCCAGCATTTT	CASSRDSNQPQHF
TRBJ2-1	NA	once	TRBV12-5	15	TGTGCTAGTGCCCCTGGACAGAGCTCCTACAATGAGCAGTTCTTC	CASAPGQSSYNEQFF
TRBJ1-1	NA	NA	TRBV13	14	TGTGCCAGCAGCCTTCCCGGGGGGAACACTGAAGCTTTCTTT	CASSLPGGNTEAFF
TRBJ2-7	NA	NA	TRBV30	14	TGTGCCTGCCAACAGGGTATATCCTCCTACGAGCAGTACTTC	CACQQGISSYEQYF
TRBJ2-5	NA	NA	TRBV24-1	13	TGTGCCACCAGTGACAGGACTGGAGAGACCCAGTACTTC	CATSDRTGETQYF
TRBJ1-2	NA	NA	TRBV29-1	12	TGCAGCGTAACGGACGATCGCTATGGCTACACCTTC	CSVTDDRYGYTF
TRBJ2-7	NA	NA	TRBV18	13	TGTGCCAGCTCACCTAGACGAAATCAGGAGCAGTACTTC	CASSPRRNQEQYF
TRBJ2-5	NA	NA	TRBV6-6	12	TGTGCCAGCAGTTACAGCCAAGAGACCCAGTACTTC	CASSYSQETQYF
TRBJ2-3	TRBD2	NA	TRBV7-8	14	TGTGCCAGCAGCGGGAGGGCTAGCAGGGATACGCAGTATTTT	CASSGRASRDTQYF
TRBJ2-3	TRBD2	few	TRBV5-4	15	TGTGCCAGCAGCCTTAGCGGGGGGGCTGCAGATACGCAGTATTTT	CASSLSGGAADTQYF
TRBJ1-6	NA	NA	TRBV30	12	TGTGCCTGGAGGGCCCCACCCTCACCCCTCCACTTT	CAWRAPPSPLHF
TRBJ1-5	NA	NA	TRBV6-5	12	TGTGCCAGCAGGGAGTTACATCGGCCCCAGCATTTT	CASRELHRPQHF
TRBJ2-3	TRBD2	NA	TRBV3-1/TRBV3-2	17	TGTGCCAGCAGCCAAGGGGTTAGCGGGGGTAGCACAGATACGCAGTATTTT	CASSQGVSGGSTDTQYF